This T cell receptor (beta chain) comes out of a study of neurological immune-mediated disorders. CDR1 MDHEN and CDR2 SYDVKM come from the germline V gene. The ends were cut back, 6 bases at V and 0 bases at J, with 21 bases in the middle. The CDR3 runs 18 residues. Study-level results: No expanded-clone CDR3 amino acid sequence recurred across subjects, suggesting private TCR-beta repertoires.

Ten or more counts support this clonotype. Its matching antigen is unknown. As for the cDNA, it was generated by 5'RACE with 10-nucleotide random UMIs. TCRdb re-derived calls from the 5' RACE reads in MiXCR, one entry per CDR3 protein. The data hold about 82,000 distinct CDR3 sequences, with just over 2.5% observed a single time. Sequenced: PBMCs. The source is a woman under 40 with multiple sclerosis. The chain recombines TRBV28 with TRBJ1-3; maybe TRBD1 (6 bases). The CDR3, as DNA: TGTGCCAGCAGCCGAGGCTCCGGACAGTACGCCTCTGGAAACACCATATATTTT. It encodes CASSRGSGQYASGNTIYF.